This TCR beta chain is from a study of shared clonotypes between healthy human individuals. V dropped 0 bases and J dropped 6; count of bases not matched to a gene: 5. Germline V CDR1 and CDR2: GTSNPN, SVGIG (reference sequence). CDR3 length equals 14 residues. Unsorted PBMC DNA was sequenced on ten immunoSEQ deep assay plates. Only in-frame clones appear in the TCRdb table, and some are missing; sequencing was by immunoSEQ multiplex PCR. The sample lists roughly 500,000 clones; 81% were seen once. V is TRBV30 and J is TRBJ2-1, with 7 bases aligning to TRBD1. The TCR originated in a woman between 40 and 55 years old in good health. Some clones in this sample may be carry-over from other donors' samples. What was sequenced was PBMCs. CDR3 loop: CAWSVPGTANEQFF. CDR3 nucleotide sequence: TGTGCCTGGAGTGTACCCGGGACAGCCAATGAGCAGTTCTTC.